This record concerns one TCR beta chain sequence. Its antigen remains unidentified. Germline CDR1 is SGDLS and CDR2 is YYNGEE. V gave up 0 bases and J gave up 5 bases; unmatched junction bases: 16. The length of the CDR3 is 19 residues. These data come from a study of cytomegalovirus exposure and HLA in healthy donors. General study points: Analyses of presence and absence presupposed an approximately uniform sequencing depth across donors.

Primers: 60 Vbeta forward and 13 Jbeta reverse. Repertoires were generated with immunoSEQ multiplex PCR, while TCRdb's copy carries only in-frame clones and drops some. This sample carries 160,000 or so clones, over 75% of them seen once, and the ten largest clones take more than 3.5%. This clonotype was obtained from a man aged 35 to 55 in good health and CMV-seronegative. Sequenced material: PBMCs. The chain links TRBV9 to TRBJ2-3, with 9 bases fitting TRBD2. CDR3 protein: CASSVGLAGGPTSEDTQYF. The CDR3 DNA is TGTGCCAGCAGCGTAGGTTTGGCGGGGGGGCCGACCTCAGAAGATACGCAGTATTTT.